One and the same sample provided the 10 T cell receptor beta chains below, sequenced in a study of vaccination effects on CD4 cells after COVID-19. Peptide-pool stimulation followed by sequencing identified expanded antigen-specific CD4+ clonotypes in the ViraFEST assay. Cultured cells yielded isolated CD4+ T cells after less than 11 days. Every participant took two doses of the BNT162b2 or mRNA-1273 vaccine. The data were produced by immunoSEQ multiplex PCR, yet TCRdb's version contains in-frame clones alone and is incomplete. Among roughly 63,000 clones listed, roughly 78% were seen once. Their specific antigens are unknown. This specimen consisted of CD4+ T cells from PBMCs cultured with HCoV-OC43 spike peptides, obtained after COVID-19 vaccination. Specified subset: HCoV-OC43 spike overlapping peptide pool stimulation. The receptors originated from a human donor who received a COVID-19 vaccine.

This chain links TRBV2 with TRBJ1-4; D call uncertain. This CDR3 spans 15 amino acids. V lost 3 bases and J 0 bases, leaving 8 bases between the germline ends. CDR1 SNHLY and CDR2 FYNNEI come from the germline V gene. CDR3 loop: CASSEYRPTNEKLFF. The DNA for the CDR3 is TGTGCCAGCAGTGAGTACAGACCAACTAATGAAAAACTGTTTTTT.

This chain uses TRBV5-1 with TRBJ1-1; D remains unclear. The CDR3 spans 12 residues. Trimming stripped 1 base from V and 1 base from J, with 2 bases between. Germline loops: CDR1 SGHRS, CDR2 YFSETQ. CDR3 nucleotide sequence: TGCGCCAGCAGCTTGTCGAACACTGAAGCTTTCTTT. It encodes CASSLSNTEAFF.

The gene calls are TRBV27 and TRBJ1-1; TRBD1 matches at 7 bases. Germline values: CDR1 MNHEY, CDR2 SMNVEV (reference sequence). The CDR3 is made up of 16 amino acids. V dropped 3 bases and J dropped 3; count of bases not matched to a gene: 10. This chain's CDR3 is CASSFIPQGRYTEAFF. Written as DNA, the CDR3 is TGTGCCAGCAGTTTTATACCACAGGGGAGGTACACTGAAGCTTTCTTT.

The DNA of the CDR3 is TGTGCCAGCAGCCAAGATTGGGGACAGTCGGACCTCCACTTT. Translation gives CASSQDWGQSDLHF. The chain has TRBV4-2 and TRBJ1-6, with 7 bases identical to TRBD1. V lost 0 bases to trimming and J lost 15 bases; unmatched junction nucleotides: 8. The CDR3 has 14 amino acids. Germline assignment: CDR1 LGHNA and CDR2 YNFKEQ.

CDR3 in DNA: TGTGCCAGCAGCCCCGGACAGGGCCCTGTTTATGGCTACACCTTC. Residues: CASSPGQGPVYGYTF. The genes are TRBV6-5 and TRBJ1-2, with TRBD1 identical over 8 bases. V shed 6 bases and J 5 bases; nucleotides not matched to a gene: 11. The germline V gene encodes CDR1 MNHEY and CDR2 SVGAGI. This CDR3 comprises 15 residues.

The rearrangement uses TRBV7-2 and TRBJ2-2; TRBD1 aligns across 9 bases. The V gene's germline CDR1 is SGHTA and CDR2 FQGNSA. V shed 1 base and J 9 bases; nucleotides not matched to a gene: 6. This CDR3 is built from 15 residues. The CDR3 reads CASSLVGQGFRELFF. The CDR3 nucleotides read TGTGCCAGCAGCTTAGTAGGACAGGGGTTCCGGGAGCTGTTTTTT.

This clone was found once. V is TRBV13 and J is TRBJ2-3; no definite D call. The germline CDR1 and CDR2 sequences are PRHDT and FYEKMQ (reference sequence). Trimming took 1 base from V and 4 from J, leaving 3 bases between them. The CDR3 has 12 amino acids. The DNA for the CDR3 is TGTGCCAGCAGCTTAGCTGCAGATACGCAGTATTTT. Amino acid sequence: CASSLAADTQYF.

The gene calls are TRBV21-1 and TRBJ2-7; TRBD1 was called by the table and not checked on the DNA. TRBV21-1 is marked as a pseudogene. The CDR3 totals 14 residues. The CDR3 reads CASSPQGQPAEQYV. In DNA, the CDR3 is TGTGCCAGCAGCCCCCAGGGACAACCCGCCGAGCAGTACGTC.

The rearrangement joins TRBV30 to TRBJ2-5; the D is unclear. Trimming stripped 5 bases from V and 3 bases from J, with 7 bases between. From germline, CDR1 is GTSNPN and CDR2 SVGIG (reference sequence). The CDR3 is 11 amino acids. CDR3 nucleotides: TGTGCCTGGCGTATCGAAGAGACCCAGTACTTC. Residues: CAWRIEETQYF.

This clone has more than one count but fewer than ten. J is TRBJ2-1 and V is TRBV5-1; D call uncertain. V was cut by 0 bases and J by 4 bases, with 11 bases left in between. The V gene's germline CDR1 is SGHRS and CDR2 YFSETQ. The length of the CDR3 is 15 residues. In DNA, the CDR3 is TGCGCCAGCAGCTTGGAATGGCAGAATTACAATGAGCAGTTCTTC. Its protein is CASSLEWQNYNEQFF.